A selection of T cell receptor beta chains follows, all from one sample in a study of T cells after yellow fever vaccination. Using its own MiXCR run on the 5' RACE reads, TCRdb lists one record per CDR3 protein. The sample lists 300,000 to 350,000 distinct CDR3 sequences, 3% to 4.5% seen once, with 20% to 25% in the top ten. Specimen: PBMCs, collected 5 days after the yellow fever booster vaccination. The receptor source for this set is a man between 18 and 29 years old who received the YFV17D yellow fever vaccine. The CDR3 runs from the conserved cysteine through the conserved F or W. A D gene is named only where the DNA matches it firmly. Not every row has a clone size; where given, it reads once, few, many or a size class.

TGTGCCAGCAGCTTAGGGCAGGGTGGCGGTGAGCAGTTCTTC | CASSLGQGGGEQFF | . | TRBV13 | . | TRBJ2-1
TGTGCCAGCAGCTCGCAGGCCTACAATGAGCAGTTCTTC | CASSSQAYNEQFF | . | TRBV11-2 | few | TRBJ2-1
TGTGCCAGCAAAATAAGGGGGGGGGATCAGCCCCAGCATTTT | CASKIRGGDQPQHF | . | TRBV27 | few | TRBJ1-5
TGTGCCACCAGCAGAGTTGTTGGACAGACCTTCTCCTACGAGCAGTACTTC | CATSRVVGQTFSYEQYF | . | TRBV15 | . | TRBJ2-7
TGTGCCAGCACCCCGGGACAGGGGCCTTCCTACGAGCAGTACTTC | CASTPGQGPSYEQYF | TRBD1 | TRBV5-6 | . | TRBJ2-7
TGTGCCAGCAGTCCTTCGGGGCCTACCCTAAGTGAGCAGTTCTTC | CASSPSGPTLSEQFF | . | TRBV6-2/TRBV6-3 | . | TRBJ2-1
TGCAGTGCTAGATCAGGGAATATAGGCAATCAGCCCCAGCATTTT | CSARSGNIGNQPQHF | . | TRBV20-1 | . | TRBJ1-5
TGTGCCAGCAGTTTAAGGCTAGAAGCCGGGGAGCTGTTTTTT | CASSLRLEAGELFF | . | TRBV28 | few | TRBJ2-2
TGTGCCAGCAGATCAGGGGGCGGAGGCTATGGCTACACCTTC | CASRSGGGGYGYTF | TRBD1 | TRBV12-3/TRBV12-4 | many | TRBJ1-2
TGTGCCAGCAGCCAAAGACAGGTTTGGGAGACAGATACGCAGTATTTT | CASSQRQVWETDTQYF | . | TRBV5-6 | few | TRBJ2-3
TGTGCCAGCACTCGTGAGGGGTGGAACACTGAAGCTTTCTTT | CASTREGWNTEAFF | . | TRBV9 | . | TRBJ1-1
TGTGCCAGCAGTTTTTTTTCTAACAATGAGCAGTTCTTC | CASSFFSNNEQFF | . | TRBV12-3/TRBV12-4 | few | TRBJ2-1
TGCAGTGTCTGGGTTTCGGGACAGGGAATCAATCAGCCCCAGCATTTT | CSVWVSGQGINQPQHF | TRBD1 | TRBV20-1 | . | TRBJ1-5
TGCGCCAGCAGCTTGCTCTTCAACACCGGGGAGCTGTTTTTT | CASSLLFNTGELFF | . | TRBV5-1 | few | TRBJ2-2
TGTGCCAGCAGCTCGCTTAAGGACAGGCCCTCCCACGAGCAGTACTTC | CASSSLKDRPSHEQYF | TRBD1 | TRBV2 | . | TRBJ2-7
TGTGCCAGCAGTTACTCGGGTTTCCGGGCCGGGTTGCGGGAGACCCAGTACTTC | CASSYSGFRAGLRETQYF | . | TRBV6-5 | . | TRBJ2-5
TGTGCCAGCAGTCCTACAGCACGCTCTGAAGCTTTCTTT | CASSPTARSEAFF | . | TRBV12-3/TRBV12-4 | . | TRBJ1-1
TGTGCCAGCAGTGCCCAAACCGGGACAGGGGTCACCGGGGAGCTGTTTTTT | CASSAQTGTGVTGELFF | TRBD1 | TRBV6-1 | few | TRBJ2-2
TGTGCCAGCAGCGGCTGGGACATCAATCAGCCCCAGCATTTT | CASSGWDINQPQHF | . | TRBV6-2/TRBV6-3 | few | TRBJ1-5
TGCGCCAGCAGCCTAAGGACGGCCGGGGAGCTGTTTTTT | CASSLRTAGELFF | . | TRBV5-1 | many | TRBJ2-2
TGTGCCAGCAGTGACCCCCGGACAGGGGGGGTTGAGCAGTTCTTC | CASSDPRTGGVEQFF | TRBD1 | TRBV25-1 | few | TRBJ2-1
TGTGCCAGCAGTCCTCGGGAGATTTCCTACAATGAGCAGTTCTTC | CASSPREISYNEQFF | . | TRBV6-5 | many | TRBJ2-1
TGTGCCTGGGGAAAAACAGGGTTCTCCTACAATGAGCAGTTCTTC | CAWGKTGFSYNEQFF | . | TRBV30 | many | TRBJ2-1
TGCGCCAGCAGCCAAGATAAAGGTTCTTCCTACGAGCAGTACTTC | CASSQDKGSSYEQYF | . | TRBV4-3 | many | TRBJ2-7
TGTGCCAGCAGCTGGGGCAGAGATACGCAGTATTTT | CASSWGRDTQYF | . | TRBV7-2 | many | TRBJ2-3
TGCAGCGTTGTCGTTTCGGGGAGGTATGGCTACACCTTC | CSVVVSGRYGYTF | . | TRBV29-1 | few | TRBJ1-2
TGCAGTGCTAGCGGGGGCCCTAGCTCCTACGAGCAGTACTTC | CSASGGPSSYEQYF | . | TRBV20-1 | . | TRBJ2-7
TGTGCCAGCAGCTTAAGGGCCCAATGGGGGTGGCAGTTCTTC | CASSLRAQWGWQFF | . | TRBV7-8 | many | TRBJ2-1
TGTGCCAGCAGCAAAGGGCTATCGGTAGCGGGGGGGCCGAAAGAGCAGTACTTC | CASSKGLSVAGGPKEQYF | . | TRBV21-1 | few | TRBJ2-7